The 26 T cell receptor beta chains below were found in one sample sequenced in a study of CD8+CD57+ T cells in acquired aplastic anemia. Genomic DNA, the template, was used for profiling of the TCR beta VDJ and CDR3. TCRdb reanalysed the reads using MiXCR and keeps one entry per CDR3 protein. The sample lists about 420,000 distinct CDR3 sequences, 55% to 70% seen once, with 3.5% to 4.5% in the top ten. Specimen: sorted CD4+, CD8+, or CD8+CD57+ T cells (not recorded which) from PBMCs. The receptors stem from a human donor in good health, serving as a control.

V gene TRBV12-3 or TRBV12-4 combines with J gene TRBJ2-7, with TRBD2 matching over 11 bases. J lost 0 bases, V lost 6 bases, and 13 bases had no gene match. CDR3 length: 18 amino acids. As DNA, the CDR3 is TGTGCCAGCAGCCTGCCGGGGACTAGCGGATGTTGCTCCTACGAGCAGTACTTC. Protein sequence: CASSLPGTSGCCSYEQYF.

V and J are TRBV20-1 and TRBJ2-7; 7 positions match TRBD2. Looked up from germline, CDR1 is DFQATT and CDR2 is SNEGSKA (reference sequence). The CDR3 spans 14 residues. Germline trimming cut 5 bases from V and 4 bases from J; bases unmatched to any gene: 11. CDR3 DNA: TGCAGTGCTGCAGAAAGCGGGGAGGCTTACGAGCAGTACTTC. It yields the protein CSAAESGEAYEQYF.

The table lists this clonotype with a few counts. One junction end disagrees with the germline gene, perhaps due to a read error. For the CDR3, the DNA is TGTGTCAGCAGCTTTTCCTTTAGCGGGGATGAGACCCAGTACTTC. Protein product: CVSSFSFSGDETQYF. The chain uses TRBV5-5 and TRBJ2-5; 8 nucleotides line up with TRBD2. The CDR3 is 15 residues long. From germline, CDR1 is SGHKS and CDR2 YYEKEE (reference sequence).

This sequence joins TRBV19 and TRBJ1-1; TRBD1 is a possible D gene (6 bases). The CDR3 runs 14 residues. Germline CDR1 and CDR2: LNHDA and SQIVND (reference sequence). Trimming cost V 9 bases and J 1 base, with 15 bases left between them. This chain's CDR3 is CARKVRGRNTEAFF. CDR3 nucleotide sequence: TGTGCCAGGAAGGTTCGGGGGCGGAACACTGAAGCTTTCTTT.

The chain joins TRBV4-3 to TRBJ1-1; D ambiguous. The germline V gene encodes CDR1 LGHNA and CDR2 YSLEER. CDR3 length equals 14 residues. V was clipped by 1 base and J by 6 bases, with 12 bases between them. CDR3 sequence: CASSQVDMGSEAFF. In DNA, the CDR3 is TGCGCCAGCAGCCAAGTCGATATGGGGTCTGAAGCTTTCTTT.

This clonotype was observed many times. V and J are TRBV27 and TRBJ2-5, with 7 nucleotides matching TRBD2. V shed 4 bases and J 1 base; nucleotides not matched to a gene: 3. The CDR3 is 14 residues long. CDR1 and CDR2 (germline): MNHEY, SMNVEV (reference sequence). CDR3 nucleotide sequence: TGTGCCAGCAGTTCCCTAGCGGTCCAAGAGACCCAGTACTTC. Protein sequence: CASSSLAVQETQYF.

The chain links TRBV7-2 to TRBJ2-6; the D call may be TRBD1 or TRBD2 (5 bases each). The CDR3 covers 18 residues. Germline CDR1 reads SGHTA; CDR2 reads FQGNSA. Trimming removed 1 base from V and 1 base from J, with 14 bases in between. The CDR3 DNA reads TGTGCCAGCAGCTTAGTTGGTTTTGGGGGATCTGGGGCCAACGTCCTGACTTTC. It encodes CASSLVGFGGSGANVLTF. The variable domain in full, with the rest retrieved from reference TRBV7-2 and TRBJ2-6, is GAGVSQSPSNKVTEKGKDVELRCDPISGHTALYWYRQSLGQGLEFLIYFQGNSAPDKSGLPSDRFSAERTGGSVSTLTIQRTQQEDSAVYLCASSLVGFGGSGANVLTFGAGSRLTVL.

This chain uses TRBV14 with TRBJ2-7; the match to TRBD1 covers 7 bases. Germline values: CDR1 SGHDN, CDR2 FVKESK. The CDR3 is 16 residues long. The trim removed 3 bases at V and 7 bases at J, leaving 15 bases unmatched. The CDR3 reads CASSHKRVTGFREQYF. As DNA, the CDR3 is TGTGCCAGCAGCCACAAAAGGGTGACAGGGTTTAGGGAGCAGTACTTC.

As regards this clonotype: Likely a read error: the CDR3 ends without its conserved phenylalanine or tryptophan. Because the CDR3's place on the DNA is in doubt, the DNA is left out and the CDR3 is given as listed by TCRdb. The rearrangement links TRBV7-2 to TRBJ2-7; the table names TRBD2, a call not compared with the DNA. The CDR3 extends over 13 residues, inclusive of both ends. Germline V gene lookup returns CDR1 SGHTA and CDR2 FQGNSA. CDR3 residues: CASSAGSGFTDKQ.

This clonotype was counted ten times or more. As DNA, the CDR3 is TGTGCCAGCAGCCAAACAGGACTCCGATATGGCTACACCTTC. Residues: CASSQTGLRYGYTF. The chain has TRBV7-2 and TRBJ1-2; D might be TRBD1 (5 bases). The V end lost 5 bases, the J end lost 5 bases, and 15 bases lay between the germline ends. This CDR3 is built from 14 residues. Looked up from germline, CDR1 is SGHTA and CDR2 is FQGNSA.

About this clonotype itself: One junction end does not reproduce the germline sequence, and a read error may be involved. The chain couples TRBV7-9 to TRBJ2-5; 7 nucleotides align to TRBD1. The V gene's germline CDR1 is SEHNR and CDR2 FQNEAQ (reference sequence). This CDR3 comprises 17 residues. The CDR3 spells CASSQSLDRADQETQYF. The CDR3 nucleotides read TGCGCCAGCAGCCAAAGCTTAGACAGGGCAGACCAAGAGACCCAGTACTTC.

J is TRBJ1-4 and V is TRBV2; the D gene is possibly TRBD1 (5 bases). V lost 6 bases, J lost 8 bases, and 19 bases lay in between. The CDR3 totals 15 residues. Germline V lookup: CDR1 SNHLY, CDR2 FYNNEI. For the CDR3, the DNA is TGTGCCAGCAGCTTGGACGGGACCGGGAAGGAAAAACTGTTTTTT. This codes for CASSLDGTGKEKLFF.

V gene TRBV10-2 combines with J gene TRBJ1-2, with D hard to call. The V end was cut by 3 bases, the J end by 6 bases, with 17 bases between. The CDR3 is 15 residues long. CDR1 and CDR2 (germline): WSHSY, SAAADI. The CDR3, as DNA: TGCGCCAGCAGTGAATTGGTCACCTCGGGTCATGGCTACACCTTC. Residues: CASSELVTSGHGYTF.

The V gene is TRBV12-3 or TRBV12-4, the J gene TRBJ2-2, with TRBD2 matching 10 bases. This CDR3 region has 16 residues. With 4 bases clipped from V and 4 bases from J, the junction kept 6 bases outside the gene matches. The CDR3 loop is CASSCLAGDVTGELFF. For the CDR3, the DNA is TGTGCCAGCAGTTGCCTAGCGGGGGATGTCACCGGGGAGCTGTTTTTT.

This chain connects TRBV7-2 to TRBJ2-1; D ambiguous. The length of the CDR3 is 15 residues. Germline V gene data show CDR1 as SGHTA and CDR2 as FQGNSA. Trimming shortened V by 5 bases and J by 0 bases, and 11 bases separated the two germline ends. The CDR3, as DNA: TGTGCCAGCAGCCGCCAGGTAAGCTCCTACAATGAGCAGTTCTTC. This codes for CASSRQVSSYNEQFF.

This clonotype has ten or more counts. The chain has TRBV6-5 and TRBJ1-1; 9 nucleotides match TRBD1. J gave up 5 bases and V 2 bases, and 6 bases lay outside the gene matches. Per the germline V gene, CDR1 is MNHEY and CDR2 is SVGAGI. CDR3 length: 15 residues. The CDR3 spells CASSYTRGQGTEAFF. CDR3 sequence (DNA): TGTGCCAGCAGTTACACCAGAGGACAGGGGACTGAAGCTTTCTTT.

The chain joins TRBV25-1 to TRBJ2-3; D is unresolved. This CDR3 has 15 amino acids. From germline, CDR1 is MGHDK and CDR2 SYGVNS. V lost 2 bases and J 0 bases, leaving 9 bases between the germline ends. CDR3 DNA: TGTGCCAGCAGTGAAATTATCGGGAGCACAGATACGCAGTATTTT. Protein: CASSEIIGSTDTQYF.

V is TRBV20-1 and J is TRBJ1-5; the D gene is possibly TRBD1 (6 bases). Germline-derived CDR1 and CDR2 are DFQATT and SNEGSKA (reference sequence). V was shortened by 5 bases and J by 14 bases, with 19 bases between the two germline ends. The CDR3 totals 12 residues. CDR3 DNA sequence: TGCAGTGCTGCACCTTCCGTTTCAGGGGAGCATTTT. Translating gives CSAAPSVSGEHF.

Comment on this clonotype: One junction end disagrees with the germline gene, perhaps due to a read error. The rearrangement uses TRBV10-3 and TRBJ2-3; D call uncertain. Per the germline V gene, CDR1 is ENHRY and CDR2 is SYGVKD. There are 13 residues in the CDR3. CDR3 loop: CASLPSAAEAQFF. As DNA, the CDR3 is TGTGCCAGCCTACCGTCGGCAGCCGAGGCGCAGTTTTTT.

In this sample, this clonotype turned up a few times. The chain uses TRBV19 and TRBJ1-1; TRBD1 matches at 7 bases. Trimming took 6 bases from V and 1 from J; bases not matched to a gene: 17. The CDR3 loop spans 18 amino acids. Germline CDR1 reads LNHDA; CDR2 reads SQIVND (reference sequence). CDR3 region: CASRSSGTEIRTNTEAFF. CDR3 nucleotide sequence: TGTGCCAGTAGATCTTCCGGGACAGAAATCCGAACGAACACTGAAGCTTTCTTT.

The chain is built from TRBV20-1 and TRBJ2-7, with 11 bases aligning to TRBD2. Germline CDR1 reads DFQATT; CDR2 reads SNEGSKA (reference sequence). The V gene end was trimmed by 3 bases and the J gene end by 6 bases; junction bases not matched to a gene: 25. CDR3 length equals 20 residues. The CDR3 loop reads CSASSCGKKASGGTFAEQYF. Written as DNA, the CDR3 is TGCAGTGCTAGTTCATGCGGGAAGAAGGCTAGCGGGGGGACCTTCGCCGAGCAGTACTTC.

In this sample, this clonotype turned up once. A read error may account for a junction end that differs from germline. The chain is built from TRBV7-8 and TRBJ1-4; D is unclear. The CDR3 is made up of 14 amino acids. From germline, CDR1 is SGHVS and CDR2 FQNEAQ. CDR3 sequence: CASSSSRAAGGGVF. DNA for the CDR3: TGTGCCAGCAGCTCCTCACGGGCCGCAGGCGGAGGAGTTTTT.

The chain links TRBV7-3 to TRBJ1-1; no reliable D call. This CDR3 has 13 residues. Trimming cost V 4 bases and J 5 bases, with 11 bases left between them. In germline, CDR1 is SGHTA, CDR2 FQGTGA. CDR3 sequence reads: CASSSTGETEAFF. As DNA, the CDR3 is TGTGCCAGCAGCTCAACCGGGGAGACTGAAGCTTTCTTT.

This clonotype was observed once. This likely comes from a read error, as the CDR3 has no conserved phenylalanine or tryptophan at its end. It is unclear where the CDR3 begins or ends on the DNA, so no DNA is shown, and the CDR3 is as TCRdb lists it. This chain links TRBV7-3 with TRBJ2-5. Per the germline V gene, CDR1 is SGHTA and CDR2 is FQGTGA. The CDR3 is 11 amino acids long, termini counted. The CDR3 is CASSLRKTHYY.

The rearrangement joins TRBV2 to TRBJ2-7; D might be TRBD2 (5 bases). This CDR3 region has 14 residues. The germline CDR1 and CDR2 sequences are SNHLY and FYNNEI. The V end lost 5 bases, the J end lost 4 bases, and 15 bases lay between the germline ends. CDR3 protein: CASSFSAGRYEQYF. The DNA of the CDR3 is TGTGCCAGCAGTTTTTCTGCGGGCAGGTACGAGCAGTACTTC.

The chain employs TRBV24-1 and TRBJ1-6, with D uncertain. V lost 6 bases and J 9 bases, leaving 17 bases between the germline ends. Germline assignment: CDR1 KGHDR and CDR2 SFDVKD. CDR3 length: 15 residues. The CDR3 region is CATSYGGPPGSPLHF. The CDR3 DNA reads TGTGCCACCAGTTACGGCGGGCCCCCAGGTTCACCCCTCCACTTT.